The 11 T cell receptor beta chains reported below all come from one sample, sequenced in a study of radiation and T cells in renal cell carcinoma. Stated time point: baseline pretreatment blood. Described treatment: 15 Gy SBRT to primary tumor, nephrectomy 4 weeks later. Using immunoSEQ multiplex PCR, the repertoire was profiled, and TCRdb retains in-frame clones only, with some absent. Among 50,000 to 75,000 clones, roughly three quarters were seen once, and the ten largest hold approximately 6.8%. This specimen was blood, taken from a patient whose treatment included radiotherapy and nephrectomy. Every receptor here comes from a man aged 55-75 years with renal cell carcinoma.

This chain joins TRBV2 and TRBJ2-3, with 8 nucleotides matching TRBD1. Trimming cost V 10 bases and J 2 bases; bases outside gene matches: 5. CDR1 SNHLY and CDR2 FYNNEI come from the germline V gene. The CDR3 length is 13 residues. CDR3: CAIQGEVTDTQYF. The CDR3 nucleotides are TGTGCCATACAGGGGGAAGTCACAGATACGCAGTATTTT.

The genes are TRBV4-3 and TRBJ2-3; D is possibly TRBD2 (5 bases). V was cut by 1 base and J by 2 bases, with 10 bases left in between. Germline V lookup: CDR1 LGHNA, CDR2 YSLEER. The CDR3 sequence is 15 residues long. This CDR3 is CASSQGEGHTDTQYF. For the CDR3, the DNA is TGCGCCAGCAGCCAAGGCGAGGGTCACACAGATACGCAGTATTTT.

The chain uses TRBV19 and TRBJ2-1; 9 nucleotides match TRBD2. J lost 0 bases, V lost 6 bases, and 6 bases had no gene match. The CDR3 is 16 amino acids. Looked up from germline, CDR1 is LNHDA and CDR2 is SQIVND (reference sequence). CDR3 coding DNA: TGTGCCAGTAGGTATAGCGGGGGCAGCTCCTACAATGAGCAGTTCTTC. This sequence encodes CASRYSGGSSYNEQFF.

The chain recombines TRBV7-2 with TRBJ1-2; a weak D match, TRBD1 (6 bases). Trimming pared 7 bases from V and 6 bases from J, leaving 21 bases between. The germline V gene has CDR1 SGHTA and CDR2 FQGNSA. CDR3 length: 15 residues. The CDR3 nucleotides read TGTGCCAGCAAGCCCCGCTGGACAGACCTAAATGGCTACACCTTC. This sequence encodes CASKPRWTDLNGYTF.

The chain couples TRBV9 to TRBJ1-2; D unclear. V was cut by 0 bases and J by 0 bases, with 9 bases left in between. Germline V gene sequence: CDR1 SGDLS, CDR2 YYNGEE. The CDR3 sequence is 15 residues long. The CDR3 nucleotides are TGTGCCAGCAGCGTAGGCCTACAAGCTAACTATGGCTACACCTTC. Residues: CASSVGLQANYGYTF.

This clone was observed at least ten times. The gene calls are TRBV5-1 and TRBJ2-7, with 7 bases that match TRBD2. V gave up 7 bases and J gave up 5 bases; unmatched junction bases: 12. Germline CDR1 reads SGHRS; CDR2 reads YFSETQ. The CDR3 totals 14 residues. The CDR3 nucleotides are TGCGCCAGCGCTACAGGCGGGGCGGGAGACGAGCAGTACGTC. Amino acids: CASATGGAGDEQYV.

CDR3 sequence reads: CASSPLTSYGYTF. In DNA form, the CDR3 reads TGTGCCAGCAGCCCTTTGACAAGTTATGGCTACACCTTC. This sequence joins TRBV14 and TRBJ1-2; D gene ambiguous. Germline loops: CDR1 SGHDN, CDR2 FVKESK. The CDR3 covers 13 residues. Trimming removed 4 bases from V and 5 bases from J, with 11 bases in between.

V gene TRBV5-6 combines with J gene TRBJ2-1, with a possible D match to TRBD1 (6 bases). Germline lookup yields CDR1 SGHDT and CDR2 YYEEEE. This CDR3 has 14 residues. Trimming took off 0 bases at V and 4 bases at J, with 8 bases between the two ends. The CDR3 bases are TGTGCCAGCAGCTTGGGGGACACATACAATGAGCAGTTCTTC. Translated, it gives CASSLGDTYNEQFF.

This clone has a handful of counts. The chain carries TRBV27 and TRBJ2-7; 9 bases are a match to TRBD1. Germline V CDR1 and CDR2: MNHEY, SMNVEV (reference sequence). Trimming removed 2 bases from V and 3 bases from J; junction bases left unmatched: 8. CDR3 length: 16 amino acids. For the CDR3, the DNA is TGTGCCAGCAGTTTAGAAGGGACAGGGACTCTCTACGAGCAGTACTTC. It specifies CASSLEGTGTLYEQYF.

The J gene is TRBJ1-3, the V gene TRBV7-2; D not resolved. This CDR3 has 15 residues. Trimming shortened V by 0 bases and J by 0 bases, and 6 bases separated the two germline ends. In germline, CDR1 is SGHTA, CDR2 FQGNSA. The CDR3 here is CASSLASYSGNTIYF. The CDR3 coding sequence is TGTGCCAGCAGCTTAGCGAGCTACTCTGGAAACACCATATATTTT.

The rearrangement joins TRBV11-3 to TRBJ2-3, with D perhaps TRBD1 or TRBD2 (5 bases each). The V gene lost 3 bases and the J gene lost 2 bases, with 12 bases spanning the gap. This CDR3 has 15 amino acids. The germline V gene has CDR1 SGHNT and CDR2 YENEEA. The CDR3 DNA is TGTGCCAGCAGCTTCCCTCGGGGCCTCACAGATACGCAGTATTTT. Amino acids: CASSFPRGLTDTQYF.